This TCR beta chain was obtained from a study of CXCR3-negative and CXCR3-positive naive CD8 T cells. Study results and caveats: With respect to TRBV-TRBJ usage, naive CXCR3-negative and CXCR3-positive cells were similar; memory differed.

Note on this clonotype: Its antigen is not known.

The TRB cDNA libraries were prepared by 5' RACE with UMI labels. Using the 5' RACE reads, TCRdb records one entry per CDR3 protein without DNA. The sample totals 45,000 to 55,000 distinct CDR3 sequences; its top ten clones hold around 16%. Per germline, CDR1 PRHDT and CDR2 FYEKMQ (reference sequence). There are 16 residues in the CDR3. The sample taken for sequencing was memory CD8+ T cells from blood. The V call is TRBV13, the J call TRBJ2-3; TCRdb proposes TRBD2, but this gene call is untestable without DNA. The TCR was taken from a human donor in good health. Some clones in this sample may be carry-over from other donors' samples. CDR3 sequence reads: CASTSIAGDVTDTQYF.